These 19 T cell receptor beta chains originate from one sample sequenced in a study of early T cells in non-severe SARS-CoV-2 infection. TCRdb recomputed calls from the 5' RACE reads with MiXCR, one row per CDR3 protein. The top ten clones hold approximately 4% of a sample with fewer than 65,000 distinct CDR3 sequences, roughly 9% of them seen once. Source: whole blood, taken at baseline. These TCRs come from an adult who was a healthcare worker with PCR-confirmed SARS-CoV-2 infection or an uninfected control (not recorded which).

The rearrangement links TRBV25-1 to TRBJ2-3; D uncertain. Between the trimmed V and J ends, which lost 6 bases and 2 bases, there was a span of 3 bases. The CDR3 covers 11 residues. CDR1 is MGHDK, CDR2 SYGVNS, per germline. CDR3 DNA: TGTGCCAGCAGCCACACAGATACGCAGTATTTT. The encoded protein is CASSHTDTQYF.

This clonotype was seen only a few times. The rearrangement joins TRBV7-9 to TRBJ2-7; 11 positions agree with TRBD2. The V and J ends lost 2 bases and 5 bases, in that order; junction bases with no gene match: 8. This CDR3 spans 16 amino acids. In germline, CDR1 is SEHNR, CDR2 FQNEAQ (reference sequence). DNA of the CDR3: TGTGCCAGCAGCTTACGACCTAGCGGGGGGATAAACGAGCAGTACTTC. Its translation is CASSLRPSGGINEQYF.

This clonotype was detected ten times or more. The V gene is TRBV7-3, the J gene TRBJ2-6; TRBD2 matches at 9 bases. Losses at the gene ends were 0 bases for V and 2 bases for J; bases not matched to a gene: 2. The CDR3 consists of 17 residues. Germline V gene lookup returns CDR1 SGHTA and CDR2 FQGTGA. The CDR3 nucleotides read TGTGCCAGCAGCTTAACAGCGGGGGGCGCTGGGGCCAACGTCCTGACTTTC. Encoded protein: CASSLTAGGAGANVLTF.

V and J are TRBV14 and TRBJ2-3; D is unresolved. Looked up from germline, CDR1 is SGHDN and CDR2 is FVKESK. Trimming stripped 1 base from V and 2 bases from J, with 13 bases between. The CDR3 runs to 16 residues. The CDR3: CASSQARLQTTDTQYF. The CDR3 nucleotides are TGTGCCAGCAGCCAAGCTCGGCTTCAAACCACAGATACGCAGTATTTT.

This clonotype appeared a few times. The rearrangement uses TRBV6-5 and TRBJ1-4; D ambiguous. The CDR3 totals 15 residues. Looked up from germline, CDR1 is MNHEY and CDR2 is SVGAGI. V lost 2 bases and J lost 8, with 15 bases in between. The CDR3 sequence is CASSYGSEGGEKLFF. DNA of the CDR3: TGTGCCAGCAGTTACGGGTCTGAGGGAGGGGAAAAACTGTTTTTT.

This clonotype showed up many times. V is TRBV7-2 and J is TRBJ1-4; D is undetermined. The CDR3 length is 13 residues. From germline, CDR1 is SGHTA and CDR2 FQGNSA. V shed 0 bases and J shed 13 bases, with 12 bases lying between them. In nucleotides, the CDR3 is TGTGCCAGCAGCTTAGCCGGGCTCCCTCCACTGTTTTTT. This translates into CASSLAGLPPLFF.

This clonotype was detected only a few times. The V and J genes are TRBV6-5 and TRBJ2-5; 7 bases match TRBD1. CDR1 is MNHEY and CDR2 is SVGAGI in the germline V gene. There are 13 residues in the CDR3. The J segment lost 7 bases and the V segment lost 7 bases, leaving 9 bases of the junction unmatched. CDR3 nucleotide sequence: TGTGCCAGCACCGGACAGGAAAAGGGGACCCAGTACTTC. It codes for CASTGQEKGTQYF.

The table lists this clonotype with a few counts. CDR3 DNA sequence: TGTGCCACCGAGGCAGGGGCTGGTGGCTATGGCTACACCTTC. Protein product: CATEAGAGGYGYTF. The rearrangement links TRBV10-3 to TRBJ1-2; D is perhaps TRBD1 (6 bases). V lost 10 bases, J lost 4 bases, and 19 bases lay in between. The V gene's germline CDR1 is ENHRY and CDR2 SYGVKD. CDR3 length: 14 amino acids.

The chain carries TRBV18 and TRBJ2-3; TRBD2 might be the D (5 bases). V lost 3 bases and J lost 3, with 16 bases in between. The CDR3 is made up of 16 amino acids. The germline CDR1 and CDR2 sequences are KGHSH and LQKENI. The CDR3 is CASSPRAAWETDTQYF. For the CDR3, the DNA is TGTGCCAGCTCACCTCGTGCAGCGTGGGAGACAGATACGCAGTATTTT. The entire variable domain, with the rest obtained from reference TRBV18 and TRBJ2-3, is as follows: NAGVMQNPRHLVRRRGQEARLRCSPMKGHSHVYWYRQLPEEGLKFMVYLQKENIIDESGMPKERFSAEFPKEGPSILRIQQVVRGDSAAYFCASSPRAAWETDTQYFGPGTRLTVL.

CDR3 coding DNA: TGTGCCAGCAGCCGTTCTGACCCCTCCTACAATGAGCAGTTCTTC. Translation gives CASSRSDPSYNEQFF. This chain links TRBV5-4 with TRBJ2-1; no firm D call. V was pared by 4 bases and J by 0 bases, with 11 bases between. The CDR3 totals 15 residues. CDR1 and CDR2 from the germline V gene are SGHNT and YYREEE (reference sequence). Using reference TRBV5-4 and TRBJ2-1 for the parts outside the CDR3, the full variable domain is ETGVTQSPTHLIKTRGQQVTLRCSSQSGHNTVSWYQQALGQGPQFIFQYYREEENGRGNFPPRFSGLQFPNYSSELNVNALELDDSALYLCASSRSDPSYNEQFFGPGTRLTVL.

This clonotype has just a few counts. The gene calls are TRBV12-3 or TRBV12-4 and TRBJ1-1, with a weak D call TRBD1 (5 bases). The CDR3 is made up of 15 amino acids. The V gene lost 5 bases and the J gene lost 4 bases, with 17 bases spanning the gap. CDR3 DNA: TGTGCCAGCAGTATAGGAGGGGTTGTGGGCACTGAAGCTTTCTTT. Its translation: CASSIGGVVGTEAFF.

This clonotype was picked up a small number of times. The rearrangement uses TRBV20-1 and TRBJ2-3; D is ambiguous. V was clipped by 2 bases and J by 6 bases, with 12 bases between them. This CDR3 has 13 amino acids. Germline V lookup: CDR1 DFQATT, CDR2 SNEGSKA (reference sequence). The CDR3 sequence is CSARWAASDTQYF. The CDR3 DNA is TGCAGTGCTAGATGGGCAGCCTCGGATACGCAGTATTTT.

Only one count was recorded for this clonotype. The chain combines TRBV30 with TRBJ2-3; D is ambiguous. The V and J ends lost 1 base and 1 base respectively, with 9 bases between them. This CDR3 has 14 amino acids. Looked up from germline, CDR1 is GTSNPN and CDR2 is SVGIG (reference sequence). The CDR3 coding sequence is TGTGCCTGGAGTGGTGGCCGGGGCACAGATACGCAGTATTTT. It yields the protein CAWSGGRGTDTQYF.

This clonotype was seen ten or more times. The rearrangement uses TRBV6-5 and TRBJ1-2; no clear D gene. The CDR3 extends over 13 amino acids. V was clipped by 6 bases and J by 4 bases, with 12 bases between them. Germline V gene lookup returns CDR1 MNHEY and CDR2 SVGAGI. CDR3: CASSFDGGYGYTF. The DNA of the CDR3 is TGTGCCAGCAGCTTTGACGGTGGCTATGGCTACACCTTC.

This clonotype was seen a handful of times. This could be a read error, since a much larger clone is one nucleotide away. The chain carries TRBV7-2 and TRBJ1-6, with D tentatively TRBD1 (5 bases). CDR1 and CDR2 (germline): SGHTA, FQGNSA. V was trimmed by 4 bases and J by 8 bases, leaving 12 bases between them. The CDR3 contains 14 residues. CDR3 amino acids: CASSYRARDSPLHF. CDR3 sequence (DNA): TGTGCCAGCAGCTACCGGGCCAGGGATTCACCCCTCCACTTT.

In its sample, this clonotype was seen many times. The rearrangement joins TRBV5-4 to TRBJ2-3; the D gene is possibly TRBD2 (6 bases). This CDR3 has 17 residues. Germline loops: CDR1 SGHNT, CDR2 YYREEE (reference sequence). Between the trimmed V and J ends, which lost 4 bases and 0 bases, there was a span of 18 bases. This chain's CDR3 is CASSAKVAGPSTDTQYF. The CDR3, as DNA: TGTGCCAGCAGCGCGAAGGTGGCGGGGCCTAGCACAGATACGCAGTATTTT.

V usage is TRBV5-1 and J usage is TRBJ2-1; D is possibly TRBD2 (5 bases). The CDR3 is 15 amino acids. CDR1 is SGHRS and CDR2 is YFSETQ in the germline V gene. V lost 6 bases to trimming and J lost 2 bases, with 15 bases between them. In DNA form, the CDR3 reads TGCGCCAGCACCCGGGGTGGGTTTACCTACAATGAGCAGTTCTTC. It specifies CASTRGGFTYNEQFF. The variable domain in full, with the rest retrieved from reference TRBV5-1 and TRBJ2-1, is KAGVTQTPRYLIKTRGQQVTLSCSPISGHRSVSWYQQTPGQGLQFLFEYFSETQRNKGNFPGRFSGRQFSNSRSEMNVSTLELGDSALYLCASTRGGFTYNEQFFGPGTRLTVL.

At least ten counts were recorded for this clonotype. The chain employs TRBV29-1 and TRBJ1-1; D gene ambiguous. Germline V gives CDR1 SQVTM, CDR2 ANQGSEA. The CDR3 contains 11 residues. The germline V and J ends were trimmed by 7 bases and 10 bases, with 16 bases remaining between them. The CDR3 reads CSAALGLLAFF. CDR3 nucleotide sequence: TGCAGCGCAGCCCTGGGATTGCTAGCTTTCTTT.

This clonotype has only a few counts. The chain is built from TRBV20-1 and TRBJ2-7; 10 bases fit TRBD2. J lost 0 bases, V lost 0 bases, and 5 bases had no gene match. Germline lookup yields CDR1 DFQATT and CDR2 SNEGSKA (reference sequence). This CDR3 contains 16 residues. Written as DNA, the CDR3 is TGCAGTGCTAGAGATCAGAGCGGGAGGGCCTCCTACGAGCAGTACTTC. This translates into CSARDQSGRASYEQYF.